This T cell receptor (beta chain) was captured by sequencing in a study of CD8 T cells in Susac syndrome. Blood CD8+ and CD4+ T cells underwent high-throughput TCR beta sequencing. Through negative isolation, CD4+ and CD8+ T cells were obtained, while TEMRA cells were enriched using FACS. Turning to this clonotype: The antigen is undetermined.

Study-wide findings and caveats: The TCR sequencing and HLA analysis in the study involved a relatively small number of individuals, as the study acknowledged.

It was with random hexamers that roughly 0.45 to 1 ug RNA was reverse transcribed. With immunoSEQ multiplex PCR, TCR beta CDR3 was amplified across 54 Vbeta and 13 Jbeta. MiXCR, applied by TCRdb to the immunoSEQ multiplex PCR reads, yields one record per CDR3 protein. The sample holds roughly 200,000 distinct CDR3 sequences, about 95% seen once. The CDR3 is 16 residues long. CDR1 is LNHNV and CDR2 is YYDKDF in the germline V gene (reference sequence). V was shortened by 1 base and J by 0 bases, with 7 bases between the two germline ends. The receptor was isolated from a human donor in good health. The chain carries TRBV15 and TRBJ2-6; no clear D gene. Sequenced material: CD4+ T cells from PBMCs. The CDR3 bases are TGTGCCACCAGCAGAGTGGCCATCTCTGGGGCCAACGTCCTGACTTTC. Amino acids: CATSRVAISGANVLTF.